These T cell receptor beta chains were read from a single sample in a study of neurological immune-mediated disorders. TCRdb passed the 5' RACE reads through MiXCR, listing each CDR3 protein once. The repertoire holds tens of thousands of distinct CDR3 sequences, around 3.5% seen once, with over 5% in the top ten. Specimen: PBMCs. Every receptor here comes from a man in his forties or fifties with multiple sclerosis. CDR3s include the opening cysteine and the closing phenylalanine or tryptophan. D genes are given only for firm matches. Some rows mark clone size as missing; the rest say once, few, many or name a class of expanded clone.

many	TRBV12-3/TRBV12-4	TRBJ2-1	11	NA	CASGASRGQFF	TGTGCCAGCGGAGCGTCCCGGGGGCAGTTCTTC
NA	TRBV24-1	TRBJ2-3	13	NA	CAISDGGTDTQYF	TGTGCCATCAGTGATGGAGGCACAGATACGCAGTATTTT
many	TRBV7-9	TRBJ2-1	17	TRBD1	CASSFEIGTGSGNEQFF	TGTGCCAGCAGCTTCGAGATAGGGACAGGGTCTGGAAATGAGCAGTTCTTC
many	TRBV7-6	TRBJ2-6	16	NA	CASSLGQGSGANVLTF	TGTGCCAGCAGCTTAGGCCAGGGCTCTGGGGCCAACGTCCTGACTTTC
NA	TRBV18	TRBJ2-3	14	NA	CASSPGGRGDTQYF	TGTGCCAGCTCACCCGGGGGGCGCGGAGATACGCAGTATTTT
few	TRBV6-5	TRBJ2-1	17	TRBD2	CASRGSGGTSSYNEQFF	TGTGCCAGCAGAGGCAGCGGGGGGACGAGCTCCTACAATGAGCAGTTCTTC
many	TRBV7-3	TRBJ2-5	14	NA	CASSPTPSQETQYF	TGTGCCAGCAGCCCCACCCCGTCGCAAGAGACCCAGTACTTC
many	TRBV30	TRBJ2-1	12	NA	CAWTPRWDEQFF	TGTGCCTGGACCCCCCGCTGGGATGAGCAGTTCTTC
many	TRBV20-1	TRBJ2-7	12	NA	CSAPGQTYEQYF	TGCAGTGCTCCCGGGCAGACCTACGAGCAGTACTTC
many	TRBV29-1	TRBJ2-5	14	TRBD1	CSVVGTGVLETQYF	TGCAGCGTTGTTGGGACAGGGGTTTTAGAGACCCAGTACTTC
many	TRBV30	TRBJ1-5	12	NA	CAWSPRGQPQNF	TGTGCCTGGAGTCCCCGGGGTCAGCCCCAGAATTTT
many	TRBV28	TRBJ1-4	15	NA	CASSAQLGGNEKLFF	TGTGCCAGCAGTGCCCAGCTGGGGGGTAATGAAAAACTGTTTTTT
few	TRBV5-1	TRBJ2-7	13	NA	CASSLVGQYEQYF	TGCGCCAGCAGCTTGGTCGGACAGTACGAGCAGTACTTC
many	TRBV20-1	TRBJ2-3	15	NA	CSAGGSRLSTDTQYF	TGCAGTGCTGGAGGGTCGCGGCTAAGCACAGATACGCAGTATTTT
many	TRBV5-1	TRBJ2-1	16	TRBD2	CASSLTTSGGTREQFF	TGCGCCAGCAGCTTAACTACTAGCGGGGGGACCAGGGAGCAGTTCTTC
many	TRBV4-1	TRBJ1-5	15	TRBD1	CASSQDRGNAQPQHF	TGCGCCAGCAGCCAAGACAGGGGGAACGCCCAGCCCCAGCATTTT
many	TRBV28	TRBJ1-1	13	NA	CASTWGGATEAFF	TGTGCCAGCACCTGGGGGGGGGCCACTGAAGCTTTCTTT
many	TRBV20-1	TRBJ2-7	17	TRBD2	CSARERPGTSGGYEQYF	TGCAGTGCTAGAGAACGACCCGGGACTAGCGGGGGCTACGAGCAGTACTTC
many	TRBV6-5	TRBJ2-5	12	NA	CASNARGETQYF	TGTGCCAGCAATGCCAGGGGAGAGACCCAGTACTTC
few	TRBV6-6	TRBJ1-6	14	NA	CASSLHPRDSPLNF	TGTGCCAGCAGTTTGCACCCGCGAGATTCACCCCTCAACTTT
many	TRBV24-1	TRBJ1-2	13	NA	CATSDWDANGYTF	TGTGCCACCAGTGATTGGGACGCGAATGGCTACACCTTC
many	TRBV5-1	TRBJ1-2	14	TRBD1	CASSSGQEDYGYTF	TGCGCCAGCAGCTCCGGACAGGAGGACTATGGCTACACCTTC
few	TRBV5-1	TRBJ2-7	13	NA	CASSPGLRNEQYF	TGCGCCAGCAGCCCGGGCCTTAGGAACGAGCAGTACTTC
many	TRBV2	TRBJ2-5	13	NA	CASSEDRVETQYF	TGTGCCAGCAGTGAGGATAGGGTCGAGACCCAGTACTTC
many	TRBV20-1	TRBJ2-3	14	TRBD1	CSASRDSFTDTQYF	TGCAGTGCTAGCCGGGACAGCTTCACAGATACGCAGTATTTT
many	TRBV20-1	TRBJ2-5	14	NA	CSARDRGARETQYF	TGCAGTGCTAGAGATCGTGGGGCCAGGGAGACCCAGTACTTC
many	TRBV4-1	TRBJ1-5	15	NA	CASSQDHGANQPQHF	TGCGCCAGCAGCCAAGATCATGGGGCGAATCAGCCCCAGCATTTT
many	TRBV29-1	TRBJ2-5	16	TRBD1	CSVEDLTQGAGETQYF	TGCAGCGTTGAAGATCTTACTCAGGGGGCAGGGGAGACCCAGTACTTC
many	TRBV20-1	TRBJ2-2	16	TRBD2	CSARPVSGGNTGELFF	TGCAGTGCTAGACCCGTTAGCGGGGGAAACACCGGGGAGCTGTTTTTT
many	TRBV5-1	TRBJ2-5	15	NA	CASSSLRVPGETQYF	TGCGCCAGCAGCTCACTCAGGGTCCCGGGAGAGACCCAGTACTTC
many	TRBV29-1	TRBJ1-1	16	NA	CSGGGTWDRRGTEAFF	TGCAGCGGGGGGGGGACCTGGGACCGCCGAGGCACTGAAGCTTTCTTT
many	TRBV27	TRBJ2-7	13	NA	CASSLYAGYEQYF	TGTGCCAGCAGTTTATATGCGGGGTACGAGCAGTACTTC
few	TRBV7-6	TRBJ2-7	13	TRBD1	CASSLETGGKQYF	TGTGCCAGCAGCTTAGAGACAGGGGGTAAGCAGTACTTC
many	TRBV10-2	TRBJ1-1	14	NA	CASSETVVNTEAFF	TGCGCCAGCAGTGAAACAGTTGTGAACACTGAAGCTTTCTTT
many	TRBV7-6	TRBJ2-3	13	NA	CASSLARGDTQYF	TGTGCCAGCAGCTTAGCAAGGGGTGATACGCAGTATTTT
many	TRBV5-1	TRBJ2-5	17	NA	CASSLGQRWVPIETQYF	TGCGCCAGCAGCTTGGGACAGCGGTGGGTCCCAATTGAGACCCAGTACTTC
many	TRBV5-1	TRBJ2-3	15	NA	CASRYTRGSTDTQYF	TGCGCCAGCAGATATACCAGGGGTAGCACAGATACGCAGTATTTT
many	TRBV5-1	TRBJ2-3	15	TRBD1	CASSPGQEFTDTQYF	TGCGCCAGCAGCCCGGGACAGGAGTTCACAGATACGCAGTATTTT